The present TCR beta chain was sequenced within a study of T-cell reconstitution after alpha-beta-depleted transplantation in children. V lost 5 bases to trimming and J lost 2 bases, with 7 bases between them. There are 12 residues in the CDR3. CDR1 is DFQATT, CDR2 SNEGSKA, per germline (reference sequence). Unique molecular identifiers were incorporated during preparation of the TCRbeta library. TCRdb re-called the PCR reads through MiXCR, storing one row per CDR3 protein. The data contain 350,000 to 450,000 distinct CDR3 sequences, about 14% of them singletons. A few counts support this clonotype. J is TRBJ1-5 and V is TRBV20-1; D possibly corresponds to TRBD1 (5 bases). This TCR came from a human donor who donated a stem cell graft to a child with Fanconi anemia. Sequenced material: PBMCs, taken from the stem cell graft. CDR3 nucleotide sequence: TGCAGTGCTCTCAGGGGCAATCAGCCCCAGCATTTT. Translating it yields CSALRGNQPQHF.